Listed here are 25 T cell receptor beta chains from one sample, sequenced in a study of neoadjuvant nivolumab and ipilimumab in lung cancer. Libraries were prepared by immunoSEQ multiplex PCR; TCRdb keeps only in-frame clonotypes and omits some of them. The table has about 13,000 clones, roughly 75% seen once. This material consisted of peripheral blood, taken after neoadjuvant nivolumab, alone or with ipilimumab, at or shortly before surgery. Source of these receptors: an adult with non-small cell lung cancer.

In DNA, the CDR3 is TGTGCCAGCAGCTTGGACTGGACAGGGTATGGCTACACCTTC. It specifies CASSLDWTGYGYTF. The J gene is TRBJ1-2, the V gene TRBV5-5, with 8 bases lining up with TRBD1. This CDR3 is 14 amino acids long. Germline CDR1 is SGHKS and CDR2 is YYEKEE (reference sequence). J gave up 5 bases and V 0 bases, and 3 bases lay outside the gene matches.

This chain connects TRBV5-6 to TRBJ1-2; TRBD1 matches at 7 bases. V shed 4 bases, J shed 4 bases, and the junction held 7 bases outside the gene matches. CDR1 SGHDT and CDR2 YYEEEE come from the germline V gene. The CDR3 is 14 residues long. The CDR3 region has the DNA TGTGCCAGCAGCCCGGGGACAGCTTTCTATGGCTACACCTTC. It specifies CASSPGTAFYGYTF.

In its sample, this clone was seen a few times. The chain uses TRBV4-2 and TRBJ2-3, with 9 bases aligning to TRBD2. Germline V lookup: CDR1 LGHNA, CDR2 YNFKEQ. The CDR3 contains 17 residues. V lost 1 base and J lost 5; bases outside the gene matches: 10. CDR3: CASSQGVGVAGVDTQYF. The CDR3 region has the DNA TGTGCCAGCAGCCAAGGAGTTGGGGTAGCGGGAGTAGATACGCAGTATTTT.

This clone was seen a handful of times. The V and J genes are TRBV18 and TRBJ1-2; D is uncertain. Germline V gene data show CDR1 as KGHSH and CDR2 as LQKENI. This CDR3 spans 15 amino acids. Trimming took 1 base from V and 4 from J, leaving 13 bases between them. CDR3 DNA: TGTGCCAGCTCACCACTCGGTGCCAGTACCTATGGCTACACCTTC. Protein sequence: CASSPLGASTYGYTF. The variable domain in full, completed from reference TRBV18 and TRBJ1-2, reads NAGVMQNPRHLVRRRGQEARLRCSPMKGHSHVYWYRQLPEEGLKFMVYLQKENIIDESGMPKERFSAEFPKEGPSILRIQQVVRGDSAAYFCASSPLGASTYGYTFGSGTRLTVV.

V gene TRBV2 combines with J gene TRBJ1-1, with D uncertain. Trimming shortened V by 8 bases and J by 7 bases, and 14 bases separated the two germline ends. The CDR3 consists of 12 residues. Germline V gene sequence: CDR1 SNHLY, CDR2 FYNNEI. The CDR3 DNA reads TGTGCCAGCCAGGCGTGGAGATATGAAGCTTTCTTT. Its protein product is CASQAWRYEAFF.

V is TRBV11-2 and J is TRBJ2-1; no clear D. Trimming took 1 base from V and 9 from J, leaving 13 bases between them. The germline V gene encodes CDR1 SGHAT and CDR2 FQNNGV. This CDR3 region has 14 residues. CDR3 amino acids: CASSLAPRRSEQFF. The CDR3 DNA sequence: TGTGCCAGCAGCTTAGCACCGAGGCGGTCTGAGCAGTTCTTC.

This clone was found once. A read error may produce the germline difference seen at one junction end. The chain has TRBV5-1 and TRBJ1-1, with TRBD1 as a possible D gene (5 bases). Germline CDR1 SGHRS, CDR2 YFSETQ. The length of the CDR3 is 13 residues. Here the CDR3 reads CASSLPPGTEAFF. CDR3 nucleotides: TGCGCCAGCAGCTTGCCTCCCGGGACTGAGGCTTTCTTT. The full variable domain, in which reference TRBV5-1 and TRBJ1-1 provide the parts outside the CDR3, is KAGVTQTPRYLIKTRGQQVTLSCSPISGHRSVSWYQQTPGQGLQFLFEYFSETQRNKGNFPGRFSGRQFSNSRSEMNVSTLELGDSALYLCASSLPPGTEAFFGQGTRLTVV.

The chain recombines TRBV6-6 with TRBJ1-1; D is possibly TRBD1 (5 bases). Germline V lookup: CDR1 MNHNY, CDR2 SVGAGI (reference sequence). With 5 bases removed from V and 7 bases from J, the gap between germline ends came to 8 bases. CDR3 length: 11 residues. The CDR3 here is CASSDRFEAFF. CDR3 in DNA: TGTGCCAGCAGTGACAGATTTGAAGCTTTCTTT.

This clone was seen a handful of times. V is TRBV7-7 and J is TRBJ2-5, with 11 bases identical to TRBD2. Germline V gene sequence: CDR1 SSHAT, CDR2 FNYEAQ (reference sequence). This CDR3 is built from 13 residues. CDR3 residues: CASGRAEQETQYF. The CDR3 bases are TGTGCTAGCGGGAGGGCAGAGCAAGAGACCCAGTACTTC.

CDR3 loop: CASSLSGTGYGYTF. Written as DNA, the CDR3 is TGCGCCAGCAGCTTGTCCGGGACGGGTTATGGCTACACCTTC. This chain connects TRBV5-1 to TRBJ1-2; tentatively, D is TRBD1 (5 bases). V lost 1 base and J 5 bases, leaving 12 bases between the germline ends. Per germline, CDR1 SGHRS and CDR2 YFSETQ. CDR3 length: 14 amino acids.

The chain carries TRBV30 and TRBJ2-2; the match to TRBD2 covers 7 bases. CDR1 GTSNPN and CDR2 SVGIG come from the germline V gene (reference sequence). The CDR3 extends over 15 amino acids. With V trimmed by 2 bases and J by 1 base, 4 bases remained unmatched. This CDR3 reads CAWSRLAMNTGELFF. The CDR3 nucleotides read TGTGCCTGGAGTCGACTAGCCATGAACACCGGGGAGCTGTTTTTT. Variable domain in full (rest from reference TRBV30 and TRBJ2-2): SQTIHQWPATLVQPVGSPLSLECTVEGTSNPNLYWYRQAAGRGLQLLFYSVGIGQISSEVPQNLSASRPQDRQFILSSKKLLLSDSGFYLCAWSRLAMNTGELFFGEGSRLTVL.

The V and J genes are TRBV30 and TRBJ2-5; 9 bases map to TRBD1. This CDR3 has 14 residues. CDR1 is GTSNPN, CDR2 SVGIG, per germline (reference sequence). J was trimmed by 4 bases and V by 4 bases; bases with no gene match: 7. The CDR3 bases are TGTGCCTGGACCGGGACAGGGAACCGAGAGACCCAGTACTTC. Translated, it gives CAWTGTGNRETQYF. The complete variable domain, with remaining parts taken from reference TRBV30 and TRBJ2-5, reads SQTIHQWPATLVQPVGSPLSLECTVEGTSNPNLYWYRQAAGRGLQLLFYSVGIGQISSEVPQNLSASRPQDRQFILSSKKLLLSDSGFYLCAWTGTGNRETQYFGPGTRLLVL.

The V gene is TRBV9, the J gene TRBJ2-7; D might be TRBD2 (5 bases). V gave up 1 base and J gave up 3 bases, with 11 bases separating them. CDR1 SGDLS and CDR2 YYNGEE come from the germline V gene. This CDR3 spans 14 amino acids. The chain's CDR3 is CASSVSEDFYEQYF. Written as DNA, the CDR3 is TGTGCCAGCAGCGTAAGTGAGGACTTCTACGAGCAGTACTTC.

V and J are TRBV11-2 and TRBJ2-5; TRBD1 matches 10 bases. V dropped 5 bases and J dropped 14; count of bases not matched to a gene: 14. From germline, CDR1 is SGHAT and CDR2 FQNNGV. The CDR3 extends over 14 amino acids. CDR3 region: CASSRNPGQGIHYF. CDR3 sequence (DNA): TGTGCCAGCAGCCGGAACCCGGGACAGGGGATCCACTACTTC.

This sequence joins TRBV5-1 and TRBJ2-3; a possible D gene is TRBD2 (5 bases). The CDR3 sequence is 15 residues long. Germline CDR1 and CDR2: SGHRS and YFSETQ. Trimming took off 7 bases at V and 2 bases at J, with 17 bases between the two ends. The CDR3 DNA reads TGCGCCAGCTCGCGTAGAGGGCAAGACACAGATACGCAGTATTTT. Residues: CASSRRGQDTDTQYF. The entire variable domain, with the rest obtained from reference TRBV5-1 and TRBJ2-3, is as follows: KAGVTQTPRYLIKTRGQQVTLSCSPISGHRSVSWYQQTPGQGLQFLFEYFSETQRNKGNFPGRFSGRQFSNSRSEMNVSTLELGDSALYLCASSRRGQDTDTQYFGPGTRLTVL.

The chain recombines TRBV18 with TRBJ2-6; no clear D gene. The CDR3 runs 15 residues. Germline V gene sequence: CDR1 KGHSH, CDR2 LQKENI. With 5 bases removed from V and 3 bases from J, the gap between germline ends came to 11 bases. In nucleotides, the CDR3 is TGTGCCAGCTCAGTCCAATTGGATGGGGCCAACGTCCTGACTTTC. Amino acids: CASSVQLDGANVLTF.

This clone occurred once. The J gene is TRBJ2-7, the V gene TRBV5-5, with D tentatively TRBD1 or TRBD2 (5 bases each). This CDR3 has 13 residues. CDR1 and CDR2 from the germline V gene are SGHKS and YYEKEE (reference sequence). V was trimmed by 0 bases and J by 5 bases, leaving 9 bases between them. As DNA, the CDR3 is TGTGCCAGCAGCTTGGGTGGGGGAGACGAGCAGTACTTC. Translated: CASSLGGGDEQYF.

A remark on this clone: Compared with germline, one end of the junction differs, possibly owing to a read error. The chain links TRBV7-7 to TRBJ2-3, with 8 bases fitting TRBD2. The CDR3 sequence is 14 residues long. Germline loops: CDR1 SSHAT, CDR2 FNYEAQ (reference sequence). The CDR3 reads CASSPMEGLDTQYF. The CDR3 DNA reads as TGTGCTAGCAGCCCAATGGAGGGACTAGACACGCAGTATTTT.

This clone was seen only a few times. This chain joins TRBV7-9 and TRBJ1-5, with TRBD1 matching 8 bases. Germline V gene lookup returns CDR1 SEHNR and CDR2 FQNEAQ (reference sequence). The CDR3 is 15 residues long. The ends lost 4 bases at V and 6 bases at J; junction bases unmatched: 8. The CDR3 bases are TGTGCCAGCAGCTCGGACAGGGAAGGGAGTCAGCCCCAGCATTTT. Translation gives CASSSDREGSQPQHF.

V and J are TRBV2 and TRBJ2-5; D uncertain. V was shortened by 4 bases and J by 1 base, with 10 bases between the two germline ends. The V gene's germline CDR1 is SNHLY and CDR2 FYNNEI. There are 14 residues in the CDR3. CDR3 amino acids: CASSVSVTQETQYF. CDR3 nucleotides: TGTGCCAGCAGTGTAAGCGTAACCCAAGAGACCCAGTACTTC. Full variable domain (rest looked up from reference TRBV2 and TRBJ2-5): EPEVTQTPSHQVTQMGQEVILRCVPISNHLYFYWYRQILGQKVEFLVSFYNNEISEKSEIFDDQFSVERPDGSNFTLKIRSTKLEDSAMYFCASSVSVTQETQYFGPGTRLLVL.

V usage is TRBV5-6 and J usage is TRBJ2-7, with 10 nucleotides matching TRBD1. This CDR3 has 15 amino acids. Germline V gene data show CDR1 as SGHDT and CDR2 as YYEEEE. V was clipped by 5 bases and J by 3 bases; unmatched bases: 8. The CDR3 DNA follows: TGTGCCAGCAGGCCTTGGGGGGACAGGGGCTACGAGCAGTACTTC. This translates into CASRPWGDRGYEQYF.

The genes are TRBV11-3 and TRBJ1-1; no clear D gene. Germline V CDR1 and CDR2: SGHNT, YENEEA. Between the trimmed V and J ends, which lost 3 bases and 6 bases, there was a span of 17 bases. The CDR3 totals 15 residues. The CDR3, as DNA: TGTGCCAGCAGCTTCCCGGGCCGCAGGATCGCTGAAGCTTTCTTT. It encodes CASSFPGRRIAEAFF.

The CDR3 DNA is TGTGCCAGCTCACCAAGTAGTCCGATGAACACCGGGGAGCTGTTTTTT. Translation gives CASSPSSPMNTGELFF. The genes are TRBV18 and TRBJ2-2; D gene ambiguous. This CDR3 has 16 residues. Deletions cut 2 bases from V and 1 base from J, with 11 bases between. The V gene's germline CDR1 is KGHSH and CDR2 LQKENI.

The chain carries TRBV6-1 and TRBJ1-2; D unclear. This CDR3 is built from 13 residues. Trimming removed 5 bases at V and 5 bases at J, with 12 bases between. The germline CDR1 and CDR2 sequences are MNHNS and SASEGT. CDR3 sequence: CASSMDGLYGYTF. CDR3 nucleotide sequence: TGTGCCAGCAGTATGGACGGTCTATATGGCTACACCTTC.

The chain employs TRBV7-6 and TRBJ1-2, with 9 bases identical to TRBD1. The CDR3 length is 14 residues. Germline assignment: CDR1 SGHVS and CDR2 FNYEAQ. The ends lost 5 bases at V and 4 bases at J; junction bases unmatched: 5. CDR3 sequence reads: CASSPRDRAYGYTF. The DNA for the CDR3 is TGTGCCAGCAGCCCTCGGGACAGGGCCTATGGCTACACCTTC.